This TCR beta chain came from a study of shared clonotypes between healthy human individuals. The overall study: CD4 naive and CD4 memory each took three plates per donor, while CD8 naive took two and CD8 memory one.

Here immunoSEQ multiplex PCR was the method, and the copy in TCRdb shows in-frame clones only, minus some. The sample has about 2.1 million clones, roughly 91% seen once. CDR1 is SGDLS and CDR2 is YYNGEE in the germline V gene. CDR3 length: 15 residues. The V and J ends lost 4 bases and 1 base respectively, with 14 bases between them. Cells designated naive CD8 were CD45RO-negative and were positively selected for CCR7, with terminally differentiated effector memory CD45RA+ cells excluded. The chain carries TRBV9 and TRBJ2-5; D is perhaps TRBD1 (5 bases). The source is a man between 18 and 35 years old in good health. Some clones in this sample may be carry-over from other donors' samples. Source material: naive CD8+ T cells from PBMCs. CDR3 sequence reads: CASSQGTWGQETQYF. CDR3 coding DNA: TGTGCCAGCAGCCAGGGAACCTGGGGCCAAGAGACCCAGTACTTC.